These T cell receptor beta chains were read from a single sample in a study of T cells in Graves' hyperthyroidism and ophthalmopathy. TCRdb redid the calling of the multiplex PCR reads with MiXCR, one entry per CDR3 protein. Of around 690,000 distinct CDR3 sequences detected, approximately 15% appear once; the ten largest clones hold roughly a sixth. The sample comprised blood. These receptors all come from a man aged 50-59 years with Graves' hyperthyroidism. CDR3s include the opening cysteine and the closing phenylalanine or tryptophan. D genes are given only for firm matches. Size is stated for part of the rows, as once, few or many counts, or as a class when the clone is expanded.

V gene: TRBV7-9
D gene: TRBD1
clone size: .
J gene: TRBJ2-7
CDR3 protein: CATGTGSSPYEQYF
CDR3 DNA: TGTGCCACCGGGACAGGATCATCCCCCTACGAGCAGTACTTC

V gene: TRBV15
D gene: TRBD2
clone size: .
J gene: TRBJ2-7
CDR3 protein: CATSRVLAGVHEQYF
CDR3 DNA: TGTGCCACCAGCAGAGTCCTAGCGGGAGTCCACGAGCAGTACTTC

V gene: TRBV4-1
D gene: .
clone size: once
J gene: TRBJ2-7
CDR3 protein: CASSQARGSEQYF
CDR3 DNA: TGCGCCAGCAGCCAAGCCAGGGGAAGCGAGCAGTACTTC

V gene: TRBV11-2
D gene: .
clone size: .
J gene: TRBJ2-3
CDR3 protein: CASSLLFSTDTQYF
CDR3 DNA: TGTGCCAGCAGCTTACTATTCAGCACAGATACGCAGTATTTT

V gene: TRBV7-8
D gene: .
clone size: .
J gene: TRBJ2-7
CDR3 protein: CASSYDLTSSYEQYF
CDR3 DNA: TGTGCCAGCAGCTATGATCTAACTAGCAGCTACGAGCAGTACTTC

V gene: TRBV29-1
D gene: .
clone size: few
J gene: TRBJ1-2
CDR3 protein: CSVEVMVQNYGYTF
CDR3 DNA: TGCAGCGTTGAAGTTATGGTCCAGAACTATGGCTACACCTTC

V gene: TRBV19
D gene: .
clone size: .
J gene: TRBJ2-5
CDR3 protein: CASSILDEETQYF
CDR3 DNA: TGTGCCAGTAGTATACTCGACGAAGAGACCCAGTACTTC

V gene: TRBV11-1
D gene: TRBD1
clone size: many
J gene: TRBJ1-2
CDR3 protein: CASSLCRQGANGYTF
CDR3 DNA: TGTGCCAGCAGCCTATGCCGACAGGGGGCGAATGGCTACACCTTC

V gene: TRBV27
D gene: .
clone size: many
J gene: TRBJ1-2
CDR3 protein: CASSANRINYGYTF
CDR3 DNA: TGTGCCAGCAGTGCAAACAGGATTAACTATGGCTACACCTTC

V gene: TRBV6-5
D gene: .
clone size: few
J gene: TRBJ1-1
CDR3 protein: CASSWGGSENTEAFF
CDR3 DNA: TGTGCCAGCAGTTGGGGGGGATCGGAGAACACTGAAGCTTTCTTT

V gene: TRBV7-2
D gene: .
clone size: .
J gene: TRBJ1-2
CDR3 protein: CASGRDGANYGYTF
CDR3 DNA: TGTGCCAGCGGCCGGGACGGAGCTAACTATGGCTACACCTTC

V gene: TRBV6-2/TRBV6-3
D gene: TRBD2
clone size: many
J gene: TRBJ2-7
CDR3 protein: CASSFFSSGTRTYEQYF
CDR3 DNA: TGTGCCAGCAGTTTTTTTTCATCCGGGACTAGAACCTACGAGCAGTACTTC

V gene: TRBV7-8
D gene: TRBD2
clone size: few
J gene: TRBJ2-1
CDR3 protein: CASSLPAGVASEQFF
CDR3 DNA: TGTGCCAGCAGCTTACCAGCGGGAGTGGCGAGTGAGCAGTTCTTC

V gene: TRBV3-1
D gene: .
clone size: few
J gene: TRBJ2-5
CDR3 protein: CASSQSFFSRTEETQYF
CDR3 DNA: TGTGCCAGCAGCCAGTCCTTTTTCTCCCGGACAGAAGAGACCCAGTACTTC

V gene: TRBV19
D gene: .
clone size: .
J gene: TRBJ2-1
CDR3 protein: CASSLRGFEDEQFF
CDR3 DNA: TGTGCCAGTAGTCTCCGGGGGTTCGAGGATGAGCAGTTCTTC

V gene: TRBV28
D gene: .
clone size: .
J gene: TRBJ2-6
CDR3 protein: CASTSSGANVLTF
CDR3 DNA: TGTGCCAGCACGAGCTCTGGGGCCAACGTCCTGACTTTC

V gene: TRBV28
D gene: TRBD2
clone size: many
J gene: TRBJ2-1
CDR3 protein: CASSTRTSGRAVSYNEQFF
CDR3 DNA: TGTGCCAGCAGCACCCGGACTAGCGGGAGGGCAGTTTCCTACAATGAGCAGTTCTTC

V gene: TRBV28
D gene: TRBD1
clone size: many
J gene: TRBJ2-2
CDR3 protein: CASSSTGANTGELFF
CDR3 DNA: TGTGCCAGCAGTTCGACAGGGGCGAACACCGGGGAGCTGTTTTTT

V gene: TRBV20-1
D gene: TRBD2
clone size: .
J gene: TRBJ2-7
CDR3 protein: CSAIPGTSNSGQYF
CDR3 DNA: TGCAGTGCTATCCCCGGGACTAGTAATTCTGGGCAGTACTTC

V gene: TRBV20-1
D gene: TRBD1
clone size: .
J gene: TRBJ1-2
CDR3 protein: CSASWQGVAYGYTF
CDR3 DNA: TGCAGTGCTAGTTGGCAGGGGGTAGCCTATGGCTACACCTTC

V gene: TRBV2
D gene: .
clone size: many
J gene: TRBJ2-7
CDR3 protein: CASTLEAYEQYF
CDR3 DNA: TGTGCCAGCACCTTAGAGGCCTACGAGCAGTACTTC

V gene: TRBV2
D gene: TRBD2
clone size: many
J gene: TRBJ2-1
CDR3 protein: CASSPRLAINEQFF
CDR3 DNA: TGTGCCAGCAGTCCCCGACTAGCGATTAATGAGCAGTTCTTC

V gene: TRBV30
D gene: .
clone size: .
J gene: TRBJ1-4
CDR3 protein: CAWRSRNEKLFF
CDR3 DNA: TGTGCCTGGCGAAGCAGGAATGAAAAACTGTTTTTT

V gene: TRBV15
D gene: .
clone size: .
J gene: TRBJ2-1
CDR3 protein: CATSRGGLNEQFF
CDR3 DNA: TGTGCCACCAGCAGAGGGGGCCTGAATGAGCAGTTCTTC

V gene: TRBV6-2/TRBV6-3
D gene: TRBD2
clone size: many
J gene: TRBJ2-3
CDR3 protein: CASTNGGREPDTQYF
CDR3 DNA: TGTGCCAGCACCAACGGGGGGAGGGAGCCAGATACGCAGTATTTT

V gene: TRBV29-1
D gene: .
clone size: many
J gene: TRBJ2-3
CDR3 protein: CSVENRLADTQYF
CDR3 DNA: TGCAGCGTTGAGAACAGGCTCGCAGATACGCAGTATTTT

V gene: TRBV10-3
D gene: .
clone size: many
J gene: TRBJ1-2
CDR3 protein: CAISVPPPDYGYTF
CDR3 DNA: TGTGCCATCAGTGTCCCCCCGCCGGACTATGGCTACACCTTC

V gene: TRBV7-2
D gene: .
clone size: few
J gene: TRBJ1-4
CDR3 protein: CASSLTSRMPNEKLFF
CDR3 DNA: TGTGCCAGCAGCTTAACCTCGCGTATGCCTAATGAAAAACTGTTTTTT

V gene: TRBV5-1
D gene: TRBD1
clone size: few
J gene: TRBJ2-7
CDR3 protein: CASSFSGTGDYEQYF
CDR3 DNA: TGCGCCAGCAGCTTTTCCGGGACAGGGGACTACGAGCAGTACTTC

V gene: TRBV24-1
D gene: TRBD1
clone size: many
J gene: TRBJ1-2
CDR3 protein: CATSDSQRQGNGYTF
CDR3 DNA: TGTGCCACCAGTGATTCCCAAAGACAGGGAAATGGCTACACCTTC

V gene: TRBV7-2
D gene: TRBD1
clone size: .
J gene: TRBJ1-5
CDR3 protein: CASSRGPTGGGNQPQHF
CDR3 DNA: TGTGCCAGCAGCCGGGGCCCGACAGGGGGCGGCAATCAGCCCCAGCATTTT

V gene: TRBV11-2
D gene: .
clone size: .
J gene: TRBJ2-4
CDR3 protein: CASSYSGLGGNIQYF
CDR3 DNA: TGTGCCAGCAGTTACTCGGGTCTAGGCGGAAACATTCAGTACTTC

V gene: TRBV4-1
D gene: .
clone size: .
J gene: TRBJ1-4
CDR3 protein: CASSQDIYEKLFF
CDR3 DNA: TGCGCCAGCAGCCAAGACATTTATGAAAAACTGTTTTTT

V gene: TRBV12-3/TRBV12-4
D gene: .
clone size: many
J gene: TRBJ2-3
CDR3 protein: CASRGTPTDTQYF
CDR3 DNA: TGTGCCAGCCGGGGGACACCCACAGATACGCAGTATTTT

V gene: TRBV4-2
D gene: TRBD2
clone size: .
J gene: TRBJ2-5
CDR3 protein: CASSQVLTGLAGETQYF
CDR3 DNA: TGTGCCAGCAGCCAAGTACTGACTGGACTAGCGGGAGAGACCCAGTACTTC

V gene: TRBV9
D gene: TRBD1
clone size: few
J gene: TRBJ2-7
CDR3 protein: CASSVAGQGGYEQYF
CDR3 DNA: TGTGCCAGCAGCGTTGCCGGACAGGGGGGCTACGAGCAGTACTTC

V gene: TRBV3-1
D gene: TRBD1
clone size: .
J gene: TRBJ1-5
CDR3 protein: CASSQGYTGVVAQPQHF
CDR3 DNA: TGTGCCAGCAGCCAAGGGTATACAGGGGTTGTGGCCCAGCCCCAGCATTTT

V gene: TRBV28
D gene: TRBD2
clone size: .
J gene: TRBJ2-3
CDR3 protein: CASRGGLGGGTDTQYF
CDR3 DNA: TGTGCCAGCAGGGGCGGTCTGGGGGGAGGGACAGATACGCAGTATTTT

V gene: TRBV9
D gene: .
clone size: .
J gene: TRBJ2-1
CDR3 protein: CASSVEGSRYNEQFF
CDR3 DNA: TGTGCCAGCAGCGTCGAAGGGTCAAGGTACAATGAGCAGTTCTTC

V gene: TRBV6-5
D gene: .
clone size: many
J gene: TRBJ1-1
CDR3 protein: CASSYSTRGQMNTEAFF
CDR3 DNA: TGTGCCAGCAGTTACTCAACCCGCGGACAGATGAACACTGAAGCTTTCTTT

V gene: TRBV13
D gene: .
clone size: .
J gene: TRBJ2-4
CDR3 protein: CASSLGGTKNIQYF
CDR3 DNA: TGTGCCAGCAGCTTGGGGGGAACCAAAAACATTCAGTACTTC

V gene: TRBV19
D gene: TRBD2
clone size: .
J gene: TRBJ2-1
CDR3 protein: CASSPRTSVITEQFF
CDR3 DNA: TGTGCCAGTAGTCCCCGGACTAGCGTCATCACTGAGCAGTTCTTC

V gene: TRBV11-2
D gene: .
clone size: few
J gene: TRBJ2-5
CDR3 protein: CASSSSMEVQETQYF
CDR3 DNA: TGTGCCAGCAGCTCTTCCATGGAGGTTCAAGAGACCCAGTACTTC

V gene: TRBV27
D gene: TRBD1
clone size: many
J gene: TRBJ2-1
CDR3 protein: CASNLQGSYNEQFF
CDR3 DNA: TGTGCCAGTAACCTACAGGGGTCGTACAATGAGCAGTTCTTC

V gene: TRBV27
D gene: TRBD1
clone size: many
J gene: TRBJ2-1
CDR3 protein: CASSKGTGGWFGNEQFF
CDR3 DNA: TGTGCCAGCAGCAAGGGGACAGGGGGGTGGTTTGGCAATGAGCAGTTCTTC

V gene: TRBV3-1
D gene: .
clone size: many
J gene: TRBJ2-1
CDR3 protein: CASSQEPTGDSYNEQFF
CDR3 DNA: TGTGCCAGCAGCCAAGAGCCCACTGGCGACTCCTACAATGAGCAGTTCTTC

V gene: TRBV6-1
D gene: .
clone size: few
J gene: TRBJ2-7
CDR3 protein: CASTVRTVSYEQYF
CDR3 DNA: TGTGCCAGCACTGTGCGTACTGTATCCTACGAGCAGTACTTC

V gene: TRBV12-3/TRBV12-4
D gene: TRBD1
clone size: many
J gene: TRBJ2-2
CDR3 protein: CASSFSTGGNTGELFF
CDR3 DNA: TGTGCCAGCAGTTTTTCGACAGGGGGGAACACCGGGGAGCTGTTTTTT

V gene: TRBV2
D gene: .
clone size: many
J gene: TRBJ1-1
CDR3 protein: CASSVGGLNTEAFF
CDR3 DNA: TGTGCCAGCAGTGTCGGGGGGCTGAACACTGAAGCTTTCTTT

V gene: TRBV7-8
D gene: .
clone size: .
J gene: TRBJ1-4
CDR3 protein: CASRGPGAGEKLFF
CDR3 DNA: TGTGCCAGCAGAGGTCCAGGGGCGGGTGAAAAACTGTTTTTT

V gene: TRBV11-1
D gene: .
clone size: .
J gene: TRBJ2-7
CDR3 protein: CASSLTDAYEQYF
CDR3 DNA: TGTGCCAGCAGCTTGACAGATGCCTACGAGCAGTACTTC

V gene: TRBV9
D gene: .
clone size: many
J gene: TRBJ1-2
CDR3 protein: CASSVVPANYGYTF
CDR3 DNA: TGTGCCAGCAGCGTAGTGCCAGCTAACTATGGCTACACCTTC